This paragraph reports one TCR beta chain. Its antigen remains unknown. Clones were read by immunoSEQ multiplex PCR, and TCRdb kept only the in-frame ones, dropping some. The top ten hold about 13% of the sample, which has fewer than 50,000 clones, about 70% seen once. This entry is derived from a study of cytotoxic CD8 clonotypes in ibrutinib-treated CLL. Study summary: Responses: around 25 partial, 2 complete; after median about 68 months, around 15 stayed remitted, approximately twelve progressed. Whole-study results and caveats: Clonality went higher at ibrutinib response and then dropped back toward baseline at progression. Patients had baseline clonality above age-matched healthy donors, and this clonality moved with circulating CD8+ T-cell counts. Under therapy, public clonotypes either contracted or stayed stable, and they were uncommon.

The receptor was derived from a human donor with chronic lymphocytic leukemia. Sample: PBMCs, taken after 12 months of ibrutinib treatment.

DNA for the CDR3: TGTGCCAGCAGCTTAGGACCGACAGGGCTCCGATCGCCCGGGGAGCTGTTTTTT. Protein: CASSLGPTGLRSPGELFF. V usage is TRBV7-2 and J usage is TRBJ2-2; 7 nucleotides agree with TRBD1. Germline assignment: CDR1 SGHTA and CDR2 FQGNSA. CDR3 length: 18 residues. The junction had 14 bases not matched to a gene; V was cut back by 1 base and J by 6 bases.